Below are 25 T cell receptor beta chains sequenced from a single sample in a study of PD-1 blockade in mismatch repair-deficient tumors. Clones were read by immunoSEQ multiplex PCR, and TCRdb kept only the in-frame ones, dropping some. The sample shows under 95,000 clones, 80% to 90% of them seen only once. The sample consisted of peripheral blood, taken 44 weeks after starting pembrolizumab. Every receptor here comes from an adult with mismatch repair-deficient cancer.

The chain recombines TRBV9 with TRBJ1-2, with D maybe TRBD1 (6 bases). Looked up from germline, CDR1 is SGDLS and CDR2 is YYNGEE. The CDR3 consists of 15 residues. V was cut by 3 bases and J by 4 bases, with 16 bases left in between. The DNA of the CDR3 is TGTGCCAGCAGCGCCTTACGGGGGGGGGCCTATGGCTACACCTTC. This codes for CASSALRGGAYGYTF.

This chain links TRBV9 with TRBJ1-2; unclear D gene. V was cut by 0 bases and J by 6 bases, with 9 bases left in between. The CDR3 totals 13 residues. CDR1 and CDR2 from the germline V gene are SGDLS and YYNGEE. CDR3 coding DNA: TGTGCCAGCAGCGTAGGGACGCTTGATGGCTACACCTTC. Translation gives CASSVGTLDGYTF.

This CDR3 is CASSYNRGSYNEQFF. As DNA, the CDR3 is TGTGCCAGCAGTTATAACAGAGGCTCCTACAATGAGCAGTTCTTC. The gene calls are TRBV28 and TRBJ2-1; D remains unclear. CDR1 is MDHEN and CDR2 is SYDVKM in the germline V gene. CDR3 length: 15 amino acids. V lost 4 bases, J lost 0 bases, and 10 bases lay in between.

This CDR3 reads CALSGGGNEQYF. DNA of the CDR3: TGTGCCCTTTCGGGGGGCGGGAACGAGCAGTACTTC. The rearrangement links TRBV30 to TRBJ2-7; maybe TRBD2 (7 bases). The germline V gene encodes CDR1 GTSNPN and CDR2 SVGIG (reference sequence). There are 12 residues in the CDR3. The ends were cut back, 8 bases at V and 5 bases at J, with 16 bases in the middle. Complete variable domain (other parts from reference TRBV30 and TRBJ2-7): SQTIHQWPATLVQPVGSPLSLECTVEGTSNPNLYWYRQAAGRGLQLLFYSVGIGQISSEVPQNLSASRPQDRQFILSSKKLLLSDSGFYLCALSGGGNEQYFGPGTRLTVT.

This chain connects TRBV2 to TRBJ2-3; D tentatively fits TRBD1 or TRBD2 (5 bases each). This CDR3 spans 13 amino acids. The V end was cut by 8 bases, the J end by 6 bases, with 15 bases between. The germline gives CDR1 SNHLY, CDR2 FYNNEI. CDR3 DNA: TGTGCCAGCTCCTCGGGACGGGACGATACGCAGTATTTT. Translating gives CASSSGRDDTQYF. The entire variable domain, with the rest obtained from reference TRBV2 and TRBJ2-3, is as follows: EPEVTQTPSHQVTQMGQEVILRCVPISNHLYFYWYRQILGQKVEFLVSFYNNEISEKSEIFDDQFSVERPDGSNFTLKIRSTKLEDSAMYFCASSSGRDDTQYFGPGTRLTVL.

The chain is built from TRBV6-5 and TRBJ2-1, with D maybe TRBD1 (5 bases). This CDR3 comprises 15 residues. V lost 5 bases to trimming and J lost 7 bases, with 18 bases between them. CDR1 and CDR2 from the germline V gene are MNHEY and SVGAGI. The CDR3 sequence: CASSLGEGWRNEQFF. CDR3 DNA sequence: TGTGCCAGCAGTCTAGGGGAAGGCTGGCGGAATGAGCAGTTCTTC.

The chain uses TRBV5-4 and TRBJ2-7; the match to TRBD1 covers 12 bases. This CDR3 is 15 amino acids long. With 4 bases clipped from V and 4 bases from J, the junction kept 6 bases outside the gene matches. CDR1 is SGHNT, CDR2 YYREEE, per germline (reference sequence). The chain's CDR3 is CASSPGTGGVYEQYF. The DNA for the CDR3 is TGTGCCAGCAGCCCGGGGACAGGGGGCGTTTACGAGCAGTACTTC.

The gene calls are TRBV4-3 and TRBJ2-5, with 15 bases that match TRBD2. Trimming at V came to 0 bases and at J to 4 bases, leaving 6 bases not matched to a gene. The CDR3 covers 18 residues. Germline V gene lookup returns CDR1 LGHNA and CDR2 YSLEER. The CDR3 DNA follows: TGCGCCAGCAGCCAAGATTTGGGACTAGCGGGAGGTAGAGAGACCCAGTACTTC. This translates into CASSQDLGLAGGRETQYF.

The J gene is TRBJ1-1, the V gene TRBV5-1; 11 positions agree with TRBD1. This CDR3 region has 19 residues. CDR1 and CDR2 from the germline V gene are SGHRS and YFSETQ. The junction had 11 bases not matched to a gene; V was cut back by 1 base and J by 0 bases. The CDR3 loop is CASSLSPRTGGGLNTEAFF. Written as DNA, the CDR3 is TGCGCCAGCAGCTTGTCTCCCCGGACAGGGGGCGGGCTGAACACTGAAGCTTTCTTT.

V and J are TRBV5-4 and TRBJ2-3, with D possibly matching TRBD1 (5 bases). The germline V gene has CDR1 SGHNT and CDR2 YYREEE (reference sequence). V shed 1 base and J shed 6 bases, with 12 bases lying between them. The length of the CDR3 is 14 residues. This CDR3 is CASSLLTAGDTQYF. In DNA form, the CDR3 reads TGTGCCAGCAGCTTGTTGACCGCAGGGGATACGCAGTATTTT.

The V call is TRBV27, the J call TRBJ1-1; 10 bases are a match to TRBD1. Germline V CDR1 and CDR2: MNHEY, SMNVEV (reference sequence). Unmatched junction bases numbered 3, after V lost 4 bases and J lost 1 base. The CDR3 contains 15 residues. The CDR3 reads CASSSDRGRNTEAFF. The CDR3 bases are TGTGCCAGCAGTTCGGACAGGGGGAGGAACACTGAAGCTTTCTTT.

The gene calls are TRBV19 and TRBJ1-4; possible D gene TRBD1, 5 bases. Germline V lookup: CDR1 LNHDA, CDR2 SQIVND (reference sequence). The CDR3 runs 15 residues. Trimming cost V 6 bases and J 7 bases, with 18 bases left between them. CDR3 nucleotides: TGTGCCAGTAGATTAAGGGGCGCTTACGGTGAAAAACTGTTTTTT. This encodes CASRLRGAYGEKLFF.

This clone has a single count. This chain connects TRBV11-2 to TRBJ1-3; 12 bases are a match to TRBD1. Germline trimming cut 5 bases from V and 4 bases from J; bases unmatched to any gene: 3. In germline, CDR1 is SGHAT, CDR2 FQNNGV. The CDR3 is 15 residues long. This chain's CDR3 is CASSRDRGQGNTIYF. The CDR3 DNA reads TGTGCCAGCAGCCGGGACAGGGGGCAAGGAAACACCATATATTTT.

CDR3 sequence: CASSRVAGDADTQYF. The CDR3 coding sequence is TGTGCCAGCAGCCGAGTGGCGGGAGACGCAGATACGCAGTATTTT. The genes are TRBV11-3 and TRBJ2-3; 7 nucleotides agree with TRBD2. V lost 5 bases, J lost 4 bases, and 9 bases stayed unmatched. Germline-derived CDR1 and CDR2 are SGHNT and YENEEA. This CDR3 spans 15 amino acids.

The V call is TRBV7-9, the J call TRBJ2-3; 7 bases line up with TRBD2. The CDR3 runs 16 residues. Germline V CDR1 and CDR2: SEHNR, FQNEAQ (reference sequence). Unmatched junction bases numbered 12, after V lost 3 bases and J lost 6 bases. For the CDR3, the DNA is TGTGCCAGCAGCTTGGCTAGCGGAGTTAACACGGATACGCAGTATTTT. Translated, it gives CASSLASGVNTDTQYF.

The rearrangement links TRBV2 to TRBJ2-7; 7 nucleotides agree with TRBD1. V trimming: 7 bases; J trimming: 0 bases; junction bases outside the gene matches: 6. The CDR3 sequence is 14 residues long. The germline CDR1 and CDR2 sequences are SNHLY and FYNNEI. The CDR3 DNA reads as TGTGCCAGCACTTTGACAGGGAGCTCCTACGAGCAGTACTTC. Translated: CASTLTGSSYEQYF. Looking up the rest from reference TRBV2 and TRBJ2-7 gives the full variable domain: EPEVTQTPSHQVTQMGQEVILRCVPISNHLYFYWYRQILGQKVEFLVSFYNNEISEKSEIFDDQFSVERPDGSNFTLKIRSTKLEDSAMYFCASTLTGSSYEQYFGPGTRLTVT.

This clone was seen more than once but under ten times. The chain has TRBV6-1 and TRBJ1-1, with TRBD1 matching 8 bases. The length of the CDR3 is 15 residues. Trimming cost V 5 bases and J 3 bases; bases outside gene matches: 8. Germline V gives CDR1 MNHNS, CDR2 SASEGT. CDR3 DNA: TGTGCCAGCAGTCCTCAGGGGGCCAGGGACACTGAAGCTTTCTTT. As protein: CASSPQGARDTEAFF.

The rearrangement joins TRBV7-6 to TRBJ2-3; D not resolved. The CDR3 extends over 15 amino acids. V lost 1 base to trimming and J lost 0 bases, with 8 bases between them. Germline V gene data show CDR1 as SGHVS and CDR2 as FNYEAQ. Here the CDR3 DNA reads TGTGCCAGCAGCTTAGGCCGAGCGAGCACAGATACGCAGTATTTT. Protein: CASSLGRASTDTQYF.

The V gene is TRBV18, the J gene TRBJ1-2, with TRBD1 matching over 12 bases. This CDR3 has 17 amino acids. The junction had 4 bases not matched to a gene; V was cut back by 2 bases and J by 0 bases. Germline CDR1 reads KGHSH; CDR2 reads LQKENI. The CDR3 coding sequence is TGTGCCAGCTCACCAACCGGGACAGGGGGCACTAACTATGGCTACACCTTC. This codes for CASSPTGTGGTNYGYTF.

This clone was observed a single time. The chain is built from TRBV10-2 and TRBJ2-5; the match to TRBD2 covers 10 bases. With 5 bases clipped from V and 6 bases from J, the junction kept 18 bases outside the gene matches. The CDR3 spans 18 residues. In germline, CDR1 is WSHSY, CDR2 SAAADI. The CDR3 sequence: CASSRSGTSDAVGKTQYF. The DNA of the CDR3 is TGCGCCAGCAGTAGATCCGGGACTAGCGATGCGGTAGGAAAGACCCAGTACTTC.

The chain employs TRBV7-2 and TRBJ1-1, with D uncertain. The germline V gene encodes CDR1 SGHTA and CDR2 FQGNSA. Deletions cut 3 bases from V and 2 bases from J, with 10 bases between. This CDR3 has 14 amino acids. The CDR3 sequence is CASSLRGLNTEAFF. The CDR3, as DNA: TGTGCCAGCAGCTTGCGGGGTTTAAACACTGAAGCTTTCTTT.

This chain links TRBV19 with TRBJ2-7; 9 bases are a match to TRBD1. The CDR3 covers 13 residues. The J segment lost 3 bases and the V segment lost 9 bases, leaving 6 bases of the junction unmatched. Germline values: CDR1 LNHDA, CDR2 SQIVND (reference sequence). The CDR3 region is CASEGQGSYEQYF. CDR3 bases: TGTGCCAGCGAGGGACAGGGAAGCTACGAGCAGTACTTC.

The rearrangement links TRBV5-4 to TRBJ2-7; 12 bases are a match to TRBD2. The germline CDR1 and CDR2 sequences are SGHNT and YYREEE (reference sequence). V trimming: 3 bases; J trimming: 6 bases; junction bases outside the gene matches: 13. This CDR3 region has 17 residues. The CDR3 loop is CASSWHRGLAGPGEQYF. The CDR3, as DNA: TGTGCCAGCAGCTGGCACCGGGGACTAGCGGGCCCCGGCGAGCAGTACTTC.

The CDR3 sequence is CASSRLQGDSYEQYF. CDR3 nucleotide sequence: TGCGCCAGCAGCAGGCTCCAGGGCGACTCCTACGAGCAGTACTTC. The gene calls are TRBV5-1 and TRBJ2-7, with TRBD1 as a possible D gene (5 bases). The CDR3 runs 15 residues. V lost 4 bases and J lost 0, with 14 bases in between. The germline V gene has CDR1 SGHRS and CDR2 YFSETQ.

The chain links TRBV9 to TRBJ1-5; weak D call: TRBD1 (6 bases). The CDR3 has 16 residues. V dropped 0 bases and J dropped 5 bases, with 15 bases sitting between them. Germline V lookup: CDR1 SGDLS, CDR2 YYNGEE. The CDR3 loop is CASSVGGDTKYQPQHF. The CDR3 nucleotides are TGTGCCAGCAGCGTAGGAGGGGACACAAAGTATCAGCCCCAGCATTTT.